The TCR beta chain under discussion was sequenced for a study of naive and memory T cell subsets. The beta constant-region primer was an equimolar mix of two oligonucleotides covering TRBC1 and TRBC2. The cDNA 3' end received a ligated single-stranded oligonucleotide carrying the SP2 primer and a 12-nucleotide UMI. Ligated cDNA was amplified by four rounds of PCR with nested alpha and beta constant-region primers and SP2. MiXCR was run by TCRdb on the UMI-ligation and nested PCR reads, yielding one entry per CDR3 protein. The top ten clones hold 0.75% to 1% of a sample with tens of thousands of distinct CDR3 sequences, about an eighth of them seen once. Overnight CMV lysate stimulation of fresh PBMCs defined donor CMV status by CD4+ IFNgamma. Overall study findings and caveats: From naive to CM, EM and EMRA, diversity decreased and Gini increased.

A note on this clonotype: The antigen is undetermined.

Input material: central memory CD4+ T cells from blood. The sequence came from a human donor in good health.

CDR3 sequence: CASSQVLAGGDNEQFF. CDR3 nucleotides: TGTGCCAGCAGCCAAGTTCTAGCGGGAGGGGACAATGAGCAGTTCTTC. The J gene is TRBJ2-1, the V gene TRBV21-1; TRBD2 is taken as the D call from the table, unchecked against the DNA. TRBV21-1 is tagged as a pseudogene. The CDR3 extends over 16 amino acids.